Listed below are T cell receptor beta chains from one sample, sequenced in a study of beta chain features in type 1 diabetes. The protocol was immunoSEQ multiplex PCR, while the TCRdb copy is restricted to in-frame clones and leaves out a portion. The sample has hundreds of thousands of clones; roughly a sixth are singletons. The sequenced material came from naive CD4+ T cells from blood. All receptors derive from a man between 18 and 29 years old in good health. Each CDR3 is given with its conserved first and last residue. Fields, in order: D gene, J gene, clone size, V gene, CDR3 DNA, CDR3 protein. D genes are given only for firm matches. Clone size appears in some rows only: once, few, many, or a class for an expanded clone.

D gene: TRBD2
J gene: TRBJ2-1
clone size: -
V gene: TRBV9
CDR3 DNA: TGTGCCAGCAGCGCCAGGACTAGCGGGCTCTCCTACAATGAGCAGTTCTTC
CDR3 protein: CASSARTSGLSYNEQFF

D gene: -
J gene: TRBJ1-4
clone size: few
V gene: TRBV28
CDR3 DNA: TGTGCCAGCAGTTTTTCTTCCATTGCAACTAATGAAAAACTGTTTTTT
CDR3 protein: CASSFSSIATNEKLFF

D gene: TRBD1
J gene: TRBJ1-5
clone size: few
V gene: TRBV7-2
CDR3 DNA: TGTGCCAGCAGCCTCGGGACAGGGGGCAATCAGCCCCAGCATTTT
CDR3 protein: CASSLGTGGNQPQHF

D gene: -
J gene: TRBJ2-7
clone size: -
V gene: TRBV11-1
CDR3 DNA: TGTGCCAGCAGGATCACAGGTGGTTACGAGCAGTACTTC
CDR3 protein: CASRITGGYEQYF

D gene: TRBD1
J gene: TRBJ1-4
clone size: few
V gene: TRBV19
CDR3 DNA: TGTGCCAGTACCGGGACAGGGCTTGGAGAAAAACTGTTTTTT
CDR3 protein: CASTGTGLGEKLFF

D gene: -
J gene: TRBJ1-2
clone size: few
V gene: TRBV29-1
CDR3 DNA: TGCAGCGTGGATGGATATCGGGATGGCTACACCTTC
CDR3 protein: CSVDGYRDGYTF

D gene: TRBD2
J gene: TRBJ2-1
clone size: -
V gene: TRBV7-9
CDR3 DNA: TGTGCCAGCAGCCTAACGACTAGCGGGAACTTTGATGAGCAGTTCTTC
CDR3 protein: CASSLTTSGNFDEQFF

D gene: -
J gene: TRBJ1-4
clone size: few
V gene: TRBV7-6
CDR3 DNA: TGTGCCAGCAGTTCCGAATCCTCTGCAACTAATGAAAAACTGTTTTTT
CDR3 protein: CASSSESSATNEKLFF

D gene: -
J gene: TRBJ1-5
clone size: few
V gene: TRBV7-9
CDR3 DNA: TGTGCCAGCAGCATCACGGCTACTCAGCCCCAGCATTTT
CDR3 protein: CASSITATQPQHF

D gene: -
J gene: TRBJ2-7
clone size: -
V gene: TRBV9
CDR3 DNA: TGTGCCAGCAGCCCCGGCTCCTACGAGCAGTACTTC
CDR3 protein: CASSPGSYEQYF

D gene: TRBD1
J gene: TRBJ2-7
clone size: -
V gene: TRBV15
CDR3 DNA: TGTGCCACCAGCAGAGAACCGGGACAGGGGATGTACGAGCAGTACTTC
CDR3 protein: CATSREPGQGMYEQYF

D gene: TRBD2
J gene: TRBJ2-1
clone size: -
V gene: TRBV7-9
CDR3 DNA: TGTGCCAGCAGCCCCTCAGCGGGAGGGCCCCCAGTGGCGGAGCAGTTCTTC
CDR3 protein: CASSPSAGGPPVAEQFF

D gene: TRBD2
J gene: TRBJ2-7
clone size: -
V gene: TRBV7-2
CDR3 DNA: TGTGCCAGCAGCTCCGATCTAGCGGGAGGCTACGAGCAGTACTTC
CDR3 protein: CASSSDLAGGYEQYF

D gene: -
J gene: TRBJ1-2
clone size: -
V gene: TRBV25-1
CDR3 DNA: TGTGCCAGCAAACCCAACAGGGACTATGGCTACACCTTC
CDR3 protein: CASKPNRDYGYTF

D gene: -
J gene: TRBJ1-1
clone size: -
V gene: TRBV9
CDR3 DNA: TGTGCCAGCAGCAAGGACAGTGTCATGAACACTGAAGCTTTCTTT
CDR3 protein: CASSKDSVMNTEAFF

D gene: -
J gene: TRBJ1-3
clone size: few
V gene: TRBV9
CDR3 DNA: TGTGCCAGCAGCAGAGAGACAGCTAGCGGAAACACCATATATTTT
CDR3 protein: CASSRETASGNTIYF

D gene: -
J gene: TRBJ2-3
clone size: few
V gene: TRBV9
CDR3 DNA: TGTGCCAGCAGCGTAGGCGTTGCGGAAAGCACAGATACGCAGTATTTT
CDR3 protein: CASSVGVAESTDTQYF

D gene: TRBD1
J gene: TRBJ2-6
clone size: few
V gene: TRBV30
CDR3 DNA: TGTGCCTACAGGGGGTGGGCTGGGGCCAACGTCCTGACTTTC
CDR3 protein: CAYRGWAGANVLTF

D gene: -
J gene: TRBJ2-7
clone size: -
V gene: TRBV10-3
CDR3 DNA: TGTGCCATCAGTGAGTCGAAGACAGCTAACTACGAGCAGTACTTC
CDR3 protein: CAISESKTANYEQYF

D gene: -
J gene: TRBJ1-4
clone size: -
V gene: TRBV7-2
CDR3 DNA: TGTGCCAGCAGCTTAGTTGTGGGGTCGACTAATGAAAAACTGTTTTTT
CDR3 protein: CASSLVVGSTNEKLFF

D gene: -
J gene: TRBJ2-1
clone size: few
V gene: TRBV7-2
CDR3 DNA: TGTGCCAGCAGCACGGCGGGCTACAATGAGCAGTTCTTC
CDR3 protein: CASSTAGYNEQFF

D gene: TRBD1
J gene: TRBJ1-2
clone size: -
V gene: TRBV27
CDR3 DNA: TGTGCCAGCAGTAGAACCGACAGGGGCTATGGCTACACCTTC
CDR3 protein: CASSRTDRGYGYTF